The 15 T cell receptor beta chains given below trace back to one sample, sequenced in a study of molecular identifiers for immune sequencing clone quantification. TCRdb redid the calling of the PCR reads with MiXCR, one entry per CDR3 protein. The sample consists of 400,000 to 600,000 distinct CDR3 sequences, under 30% of them appearing once. The sequencing sample was made of naive CD8+ T cells from blood, with Jurkat cell RNA spiked in. Noted subset: FACS-sorted CD8+CD4-CCR7+CD45RA+ naive T cells. The receptors come from a human donor in good health. Some libraries in this study had Jurkat cell RNA spiked in.

In its sample, this clonotype was seen many times. The chain combines TRBV7-2 with TRBJ2-7; D gene unclear. The length of the CDR3 is 14 residues. The germline V gene has CDR1 SGHTA and CDR2 FQGNSA. Trimming removed 7 bases from V and 0 bases from J, with 13 bases in between. DNA of the CDR3: TGTGCCAGCACCTACATCCGGAGCTCCTACGAGCAGTACTTC. This encodes CASTYIRSSYEQYF.

The chain has TRBV10-3 and TRBJ2-7, with 7 bases aligning to TRBD1. There are 15 residues in the CDR3. J was trimmed by 2 bases and V by 7 bases; bases with no gene match: 11. Germline values: CDR1 ENHRY, CDR2 SYGVKD. This CDR3 is CAITKSGTAAYEQYF. Written as DNA, the CDR3 is TGTGCCATCACCAAGTCGGGGACAGCGGCCTACGAGCAGTACTTC.

Ten or more counts support this clonotype. The V and J genes are TRBV7-2 and TRBJ2-5; 11 bases map to TRBD2. The CDR3 is made up of 18 amino acids. From germline, CDR1 is SGHTA and CDR2 FQGNSA. V lost 0 bases and J lost 2; bases outside the gene matches: 8. The CDR3 bases are TGTGCCAGCAGCTTAGCGAACCCCCGGACTAGCGGGCAAGAGACCCAGTACTTC. Encoded protein: CASSLANPRTSGQETQYF.

Concerning this clonotype: A read error is possible here, since a much larger clone lies one base away. Because the CDR3 is missing its conserved closing phenylalanine or tryptophan, this is likely a read error. The V gene is TRBV20-1, the J gene TRBJ1-1, with a possible D match to TRBD1 (5 bases). CDR1 and CDR2 (germline): DFQATT, SNEGSKA (reference sequence). The V and J ends lost 3 bases and 3 bases respectively, with 14 bases between them. The CDR3 runs 14 residues. CDR3 in DNA: TGCAGTGCTAGTTCTGCCAGGGCTTACACTGAAGCTTTCCTT. Its protein product is CSASSARAYTEAFL.

The sample holds a few counts of this clonotype. J is TRBJ1-2 and V is TRBV6-5; TRBD1 might be the D (6 bases). The CDR3 contains 14 residues. Trimming took off 6 bases at V and 2 bases at J, with 13 bases between the two ends. Germline V gene lookup returns CDR1 MNHEY and CDR2 SVGAGI. The CDR3 nucleotides are TGTGCCAGCAGCCCCACAGGGTTGAACTATGGCTACACCTTC. It is translated as CASSPTGLNYGYTF.

This clonotype was observed a few times. This chain connects TRBV6-5 to TRBJ2-1; unclear D gene. CDR1 is MNHEY and CDR2 is SVGAGI in the germline V gene. The ends were cut back, 0 bases at V and 2 bases at J, with 8 bases in the middle. CDR3 size: 15 residues. Here the CDR3 DNA reads TGTGCCAGCAGTTACTCAGGTGTCACCTACAATGAGCAGTTCTTC. It codes for CASSYSGVTYNEQFF.

For this clonotype: A clone one base away is much larger, so this may be a read error. The J gene is TRBJ2-3, the V gene TRBV7-2; 9 bases are a match to TRBD2. Germline V gives CDR1 SGHTA, CDR2 FQGNSA. V shed 8 bases and J 0 bases; nucleotides not matched to a gene: 6. This CDR3 has 15 amino acids. Written as DNA, the CDR3 is TGTGCCAGCGGCTCTCTAGCGGGGAGCACAGATACGCAGTATTTT. This gives the protein CASGSLAGSTDTQYF.

The V and J genes are TRBV7-6 and TRBJ2-7, with TRBD2 matching 12 bases. Germline V gives CDR1 SGHVS, CDR2 FNYEAQ. The CDR3 consists of 16 residues. With V trimmed by 4 bases and J by 4 bases, 8 bases remained unmatched. The CDR3 spells CASSSLLAGGTYEQYF. The CDR3 region has the DNA TGTGCCAGCAGCTCTCTACTAGCGGGGGGCACGTACGAGCAGTACTTC.

The chain joins TRBV7-8 to TRBJ2-5, with a weak D call TRBD1 (5 bases). The CDR3 has 17 amino acids. The ends were cut back, 0 bases at V and 0 bases at J, with 14 bases in the middle. Per germline, CDR1 SGHVS and CDR2 FQNEAQ. The CDR3: CASSLAAVSTDQETQYF. As DNA, the CDR3 is TGTGCCAGCAGCTTAGCGGCTGTGTCGACAGACCAAGAGACCCAGTACTTC.

Note on this clonotype: Just one base apart from a much larger clone, this may be a read error. The rearrangement uses TRBV7-9 and TRBJ1-1; the D is unclear. This CDR3 is 15 amino acids long. Germline V lookup: CDR1 SEHNR, CDR2 FQNEAQ (reference sequence). V was shortened by 4 bases and J by 0 bases, with 12 bases between the two germline ends. The chain's CDR3 is CASSSPKPVNTEAFF. The DNA for the CDR3 is TGTGCCAGCAGCTCCCCCAAGCCAGTGAACACTGAAGCTTTCTTT. Based on the CDR3 plus reference TRBV7-9 and TRBJ1-1, the full variable domain is DTGVSQNPRHKITKRGQNVTFRCDPISEHNRLYWYRQTLGQGPEFLTYFQNEAQLEKSRLLSDRFSAERPKGSFSTLEIQRTEQGDSAMYLCASSSPKPVNTEAFFGQGTRLTVV.

The CDR3 is CASSPGQGPNEQFF. CDR3 sequence (DNA): TGCGCCAGCAGCCCTGGACAGGGACCCAATGAGCAGTTCTTC. The V call is TRBV5-1, the J call TRBJ2-1, with 8 bases lining up with TRBD1. The germline gives CDR1 SGHRS, CDR2 YFSETQ. CDR3 length: 14 amino acids. After removal of 4 bases from V and 6 bases from J, the junction contained 6 bases not matched to a gene.

This clonotype has a count of ten or more. The chain carries TRBV12-3 or TRBV12-4 and TRBJ1-1; 7 positions agree with TRBD1. The J segment lost 1 base and the V segment lost 6 bases, leaving 11 bases of the junction unmatched. The length of the CDR3 is 16 residues. CDR3 protein: CASSPPWGQTNTEAFF. The CDR3 region has the DNA TGTGCCAGCAGCCCTCCCTGGGGACAGACGAACACTGAAGCTTTCTTT.

This clonotype occurred many times. The chain combines TRBV5-1 with TRBJ2-6; D gene ambiguous. Germline lookup yields CDR1 SGHRS and CDR2 YFSETQ. The V gene lost 0 bases and the J gene lost 0 bases, with 7 bases spanning the gap. There are 16 residues in the CDR3. Here the CDR3 reads CASSLALTSGANVLTF. The CDR3 DNA reads TGCGCCAGCAGCTTGGCCTTAACCTCTGGGGCCAACGTCCTGACTTTC.

This clonotype was counted at least ten times. The chain has TRBV28 and TRBJ1-5; D remains ambiguous. CDR1 and CDR2 (germline): MDHEN, SYDVKM. CDR3 length: 14 residues. V lost 10 bases and J lost 0, with 13 bases in between. The CDR3 coding sequence is TGTGCCACTACGAGAACACCTAGCAATCAGCCCCAGCATTTT. As protein: CATTRTPSNQPQHF.

The chain recombines TRBV9 with TRBJ2-3, with D unclear. Germline values: CDR1 SGDLS, CDR2 YYNGEE. The V end was cut by 4 bases, the J end by 0 bases, with 15 bases between. The CDR3 spans 16 residues. CDR3 sequence: CASSPSGQTSTDTQYF. The CDR3 DNA sequence: TGTGCCAGCAGCCCTAGTGGGCAGACTAGCACAGATACGCAGTATTTT. Together with reference TRBV9 and TRBJ2-3, the CDR3 gives the full variable domain: DSGVTQTPKHLITATGQRVTLRCSPRSGDLSVYWYQQSLDQGLQFLIQYYNGEERAKGNILERFSAQQFPDLHSELNLSSLELGDSALYFCASSPSGQTSTDTQYFGPGTRLTVL.